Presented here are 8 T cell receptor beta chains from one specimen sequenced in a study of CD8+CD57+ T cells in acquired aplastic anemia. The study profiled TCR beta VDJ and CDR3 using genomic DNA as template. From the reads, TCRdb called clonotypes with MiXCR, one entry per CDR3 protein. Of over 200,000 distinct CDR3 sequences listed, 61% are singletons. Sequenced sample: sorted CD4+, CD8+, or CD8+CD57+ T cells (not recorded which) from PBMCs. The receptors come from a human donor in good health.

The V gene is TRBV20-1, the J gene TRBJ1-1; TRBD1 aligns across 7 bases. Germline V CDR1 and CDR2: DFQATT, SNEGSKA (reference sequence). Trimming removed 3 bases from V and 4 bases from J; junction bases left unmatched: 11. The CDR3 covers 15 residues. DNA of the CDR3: TGCAGTGCTAGCGAGACAGGGCTCAGGGGCACTGAAGCTTTCTTT. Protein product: CSASETGLRGTEAFF.

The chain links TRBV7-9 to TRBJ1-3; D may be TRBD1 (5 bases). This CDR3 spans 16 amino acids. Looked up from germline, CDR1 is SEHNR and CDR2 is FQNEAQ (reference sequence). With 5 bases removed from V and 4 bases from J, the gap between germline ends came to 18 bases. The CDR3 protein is CASSPRLGTGGNTIYF. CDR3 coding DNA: TGTGCCAGCAGCCCCCGTCTTGGGACGGGAGGAAACACCATATATTTT.

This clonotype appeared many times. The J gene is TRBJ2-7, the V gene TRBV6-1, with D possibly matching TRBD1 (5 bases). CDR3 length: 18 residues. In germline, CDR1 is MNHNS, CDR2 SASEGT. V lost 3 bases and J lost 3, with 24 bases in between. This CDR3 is CASSDSLFAFLQGYEQYF. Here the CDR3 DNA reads TGTGCCAGCAGTGATAGTCTTTTCGCGTTTCTTCAGGGCTACGAGCAGTACTTC.

For the CDR3, the DNA is TGTGCCACCAGTTGGGACAGGGGAATGGGGGAGCAGTACTTC. This gives the protein CATSWDRGMGEQYF. This rearrangement joins TRBV15 to TRBJ2-7; 10 nucleotides align to TRBD1. V was clipped by 6 bases and J by 7 bases; unmatched bases: 9. CDR1 and CDR2 (germline): LNHNV, YYDKDF (reference sequence). The CDR3 runs 14 residues.

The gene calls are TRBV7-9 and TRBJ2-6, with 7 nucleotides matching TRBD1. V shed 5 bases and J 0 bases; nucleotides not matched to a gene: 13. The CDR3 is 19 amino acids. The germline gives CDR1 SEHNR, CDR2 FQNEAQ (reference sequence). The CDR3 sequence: CASSIPRDSIVSGANVLTF. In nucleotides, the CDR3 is TGTGCCAGCAGCATACCCCGGGACAGTATTGTCTCTGGGGCCAACGTCCTGACTTTC.

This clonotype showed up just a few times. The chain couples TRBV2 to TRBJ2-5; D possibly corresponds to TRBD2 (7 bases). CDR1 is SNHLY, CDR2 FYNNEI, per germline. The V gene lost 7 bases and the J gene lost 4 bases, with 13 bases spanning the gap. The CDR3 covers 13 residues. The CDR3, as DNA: TGTGCCAGCATTAGGGGGGGGCGAGAGACCCAGTACTTC. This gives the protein CASIRGGRETQYF.

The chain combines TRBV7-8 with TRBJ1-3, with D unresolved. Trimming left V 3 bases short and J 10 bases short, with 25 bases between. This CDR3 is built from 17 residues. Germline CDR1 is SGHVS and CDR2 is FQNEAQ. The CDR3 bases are TGTGCCAGCAGCTTGAATAGCGGCTCGTGGGGAGCTGTGACCATATATTTT. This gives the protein CASSLNSGSWGAVTIYF.

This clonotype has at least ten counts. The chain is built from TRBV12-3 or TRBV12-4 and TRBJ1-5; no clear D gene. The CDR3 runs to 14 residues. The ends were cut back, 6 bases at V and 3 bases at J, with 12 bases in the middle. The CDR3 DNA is TGTGCCAGCAGCGCCGGAGAGCACAATCAGCCCCAGCATTTT. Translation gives CASSAGEHNQPQHF.